This is a list of T cell receptor beta chains from one sample in a study of OX40 agonist ivuxolimab in advanced cancers. Sequencing used immunoSEQ multiplex PCR; TCRdb keeps in-frame clones, though not all of them. The table lists about 48,000 clones, around 80% of them singletons. The sample consisted of CD4+ or CD8+ T cells sorted from blood, taken in a trial of the OX40 agonist ivuxolimab. The receptors originated from an adult with an advanced solid tumor such as melanoma, head and neck, liver or kidney cancer. CDR3s include the opening cysteine and the closing phenylalanine or tryptophan. The order of the fields is J gene, V gene, clone size, D gene, CDR3 DNA, CDR3 protein. D genes are given only for firm matches. Clone size is stated in some rows and not others, as once, few, many or a class when expanded.

TRBJ1-4 TRBV19 NA NA TGTGCCAGTAGGAGCCCCGGCCAGGGGAATGAAAAACTGTTTTTT CASRSPGQGNEKLFF
TRBJ2-5 TRBV21-1 few NA TGTGCCAGCAGCAGGGGACAGAGAAAGCAAGAGACCCAGTACTTC CASSRGQRKQETQYF
TRBJ1-2 TRBV2 NA NA TGTGCCAGCGTTTGGTACAGCCATGGCTACACCTTC CASVWYSHGYTF
TRBJ2-2 TRBV9 NA TRBD2 TGTGCCAGCAGCGCGACTAGCGGGGGGGTGACCGGGGAGCTGTTTTTT CASSATSGGVTGELFF
TRBJ1-5 TRBV7-2 few NA TGTGCCAGCATGACAGGAGGGATCAATGGCAATCAGCCCCAGCATTTT CASMTGGINGNQPQHF
TRBJ1-4 TRBV5-6 NA NA TGTGCCAGCAGCCACCGCTTGGGGACTAATGAAAAACTGTTTTTT CASSHRLGTNEKLFF
TRBJ2-1 TRBV29-1 NA NA TGCAGCGTTGGCGGGGAGAGCTCCTACAATGAGCAGTTCTTC CSVGGESSYNEQFF
TRBJ1-3 TRBV9 NA NA TGTGCCAGCAGCGTTCGGGGCTTTGGAAACACCATATATTTT CASSVRGFGNTIYF
TRBJ1-1 TRBV19 NA NA TGTGCCAGTAGGGACTGGGGAGAGAACACTGAAGCTTTCTTT CASRDWGENTEAFF
TRBJ1-2 TRBV27 NA NA TGTGCCAGCAGTTTGTACAGGAACTATGGCTACACCTTC CASSLYRNYGYTF
TRBJ2-1 TRBV18 NA NA TGTGCCAGCTCTCCGCCTGTAGGATCCTACAATGAGCAGTTCTTC CASSPPVGSYNEQFF
TRBJ1-1 TRBV11-2 once TRBD1 TGTGCCAGCAGCTCCTCCCGGGACAGCCTAATGAACACTGAAGCTTTCTTT CASSSSRDSLMNTEAFF
TRBJ1-4 TRBV7-2 few NA TGTGCCAGCAGAACAGGGATCATAGGAAAACTGTTTTTT CASRTGIIGKLFF
TRBJ1-2 TRBV27 NA TRBD1 TGTGCCAGCAGTACCTCGGGACAGCGGTACTATGGCTACACCTTC CASSTSGQRYYGYTF
TRBJ1-1 TRBV10-3 once TRBD1 TGTGCCATCAGGGGGGACAGGGGCCCTCTGGAAGCTTTCTTT CAIRGDRGPLEAFF
TRBJ1-3 TRBV7-8 NA TRBD1 TGTGCCAGCAGCTCCCGGACAGGGCTGAGCTCTGGAAACACCATATATTTT CASSSRTGLSSGNTIYF
TRBJ2-3 TRBV2 NA TRBD2 TGTGCCAGCAGTGATAGCGGGGGCACAGATACGCAGTATTTT CASSDSGGTDTQYF
TRBJ2-1 TRBV19 NA TRBD1 TGTGCCAGTAGTGCATCTCGGACAGGAACGGAGCAGTTCTTC CASSASRTGTEQFF
TRBJ2-3 TRBV7-8 NA NA TGTGCCAGCAGCCCTACTCGGGTGGCAGATACGCAGTATTTT CASSPTRVADTQYF
TRBJ1-5 TRBV5-1 NA TRBD1 TGCGCCAGCAGTTACGGGGACAGGGGAAACAATCAGCCCCAGCATTTT CASSYGDRGNNQPQHF
TRBJ1-1 TRBV9 few NA TGTGCCAGCAGCGCGACACTTTTGAACACTGAAGCTTTCTTT CASSATLLNTEAFF
TRBJ1-1 TRBV5-1 NA TRBD1 TGCGCCAGCAGGTGGGGACAGGGGAACGCTGAAGCTTTCTTT CASRWGQGNAEAFF
TRBJ1-4 TRBV6-1 NA NA TGTGCCAGCACTTTTAATGAAAAACTGTTTTTT CASTFNEKLFF
TRBJ2-3 TRBV6-5 NA NA TGTGCCAGCAGTTACTCCGGGGGGCGAGCGGATACGCAGTATTTT CASSYSGGRADTQYF
TRBJ1-4 TRBV2 NA NA TGTGCCAGCAGTGCCAGGGTCAACAATGAAAAACTGTTTTTT CASSARVNNEKLFF
TRBJ2-5 TRBV5-1 NA NA TGCGCCAGCAGCCCCCCAAGGGGGATCCAAGAGACCCAGTACTTC CASSPPRGIQETQYF
TRBJ1-2 TRBV5-6 NA NA TGTGCCAGCAGCTCATTAGGGGCGGGGACTTATGGCTACACCTTC CASSSLGAGTYGYTF
TRBJ1-2 TRBV7-2 NA NA TGTGCCAGCAGAAAAACAGGGAACTATGGCTACACCTTC CASRKTGNYGYTF
TRBJ2-1 TRBV4-2 NA NA TGTGCCAGCAGCCAAGATGGGAACAACTACAATGAGCAGTTCTTC CASSQDGNNYNEQFF
TRBJ1-5 TRBV6-1 NA NA TGTGCCAGCAGAAACAGGGATCAGCCCCAGCATTTT CASRNRDQPQHF
TRBJ2-1 TRBV7-2 NA NA TGTGCCAGCAGCGCTCAAGTCTCCTACAATGAGCAGTTCTTC CASSAQVSYNEQFF
TRBJ1-1 TRBV7-2 once NA TGTGCCAGCAGCCGGGGGCTCGAGGCTGAAGCTTTCTTT CASSRGLEAEAFF
TRBJ2-4 TRBV4-1 NA NA TGCGCCAGCAGCCAACCTACAAGAGCCAAAAACATTCAGTACTTC CASSQPTRAKNIQYF
TRBJ2-1 TRBV10-1 NA TRBD2 TGCGCCAGCAGTGAATGGCGGGGGGGAGGTGAGCAGTTCTTC CASSEWRGGGEQFF
TRBJ1-1 TRBV27 NA NA TGTGCCAGCAGTTGGACAATGAACACTGAAGCTTTCTTT CASSWTMNTEAFF
TRBJ2-1 TRBV19 NA NA TGTGCCAGTAGTAAGGGGCAGAATCCCTACAATGAGCAGTTCTTC CASSKGQNPYNEQFF
TRBJ2-5 TRBV7-8 NA TRBD2 TGTGCCAGCAGCCCCTGGACTAGCAAAGAGACCCAGTACTTC CASSPWTSKETQYF
TRBJ2-3 TRBV7-9 NA TRBD1 TGTGCCAGCAACGTACCCCGGGACAGGGGGTATGAAGATACGCAGTATTTT CASNVPRDRGYEDTQYF
TRBJ2-5 TRBV6-5 NA TRBD2 TGTGCCAGCAGTTACTCCGGGACTAGCGGGCAAGAGACCCAGTACTTC CASSYSGTSGQETQYF
TRBJ2-1 TRBV5-5 NA NA TGTGCCAGCAAACCCGGAATGGAGATCTACAATGAGCAGTTCTTC CASKPGMEIYNEQFF
TRBJ1-2 TRBV19 NA TRBD1 TGTGCCAGTACCTCAGGGGAGGGGGCCTATGGCTACACCTTC CASTSGEGAYGYTF
TRBJ1-2 TRBV4-3 NA NA TGCGCCAGCAGCCAAGAGGTACGACAAGGGGCTGGCTACACCTTC CASSQEVRQGAGYTF